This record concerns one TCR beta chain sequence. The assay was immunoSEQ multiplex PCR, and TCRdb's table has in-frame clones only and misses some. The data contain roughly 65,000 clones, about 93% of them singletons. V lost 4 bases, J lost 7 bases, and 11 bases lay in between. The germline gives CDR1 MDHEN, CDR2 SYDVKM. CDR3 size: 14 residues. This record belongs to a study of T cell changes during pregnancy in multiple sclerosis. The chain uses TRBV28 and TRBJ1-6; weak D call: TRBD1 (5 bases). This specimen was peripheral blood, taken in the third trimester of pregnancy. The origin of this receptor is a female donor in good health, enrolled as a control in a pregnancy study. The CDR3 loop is CASSSDRLNSPLHF. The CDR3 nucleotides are TGTGCCAGCAGTTCCGACAGACTGAATTCACCCCTCCACTTT.